Below are 2 T cell receptor beta chains sequenced from a single sample in a study of long-term antiretroviral therapy in people with HIV. Survey level was the resolution at which the v3.0 immunoSEQ assay ran. TCRdb's table, derived via immunoSEQ multiplex PCR, lists solely in-frame clones and lacks some. Among 25,000 to 35,000 clones, 80% were seen once, and the ten largest hold roughly 7.5%. The sample in question was unsorted PBMCs, obtained 0.3 years after starting antiretroviral therapy. All receptors derive from a man aged 40-49 years with HIV.

This clone was recorded only once. V usage is TRBV5-1 and J usage is TRBJ2-7; 7 bases are shared with TRBD1. This CDR3 is built from 15 residues. After removal of 1 base from V and 4 bases from J, the junction contained 8 bases not matched to a gene. Germline CDR1 reads SGHRS; CDR2 reads YFSETQ. In DNA form, the CDR3 reads TGCGCCAGCAGCTTGAGACAGGGCACAACTTACGAGCAGTACTTC. This codes for CASSLRQGTTYEQYF.

The V gene is TRBV29-1, the J gene TRBJ2-1; TRBD1 aligns across 10 bases. This CDR3 is 14 amino acids long. CDR1 SQVTM and CDR2 ANQGSEA come from the germline V gene. V lost 7 bases, J lost 8 bases, and 11 bases stayed unmatched. As DNA, the CDR3 is TGCAGCGCTTCGGACAGGGGGAACGTCGATGAGCAGTTCTTC. Translated, it gives CSASDRGNVDEQFF.